This T cell receptor (beta chain) was sequenced during a study of graft-versus-host responses after intestinal transplantation. Germline-derived CDR1 and CDR2 are SGHNT and YENEEA. The CDR3 covers 15 residues. V dropped 5 bases and J dropped 4; count of bases not matched to a gene: 11. Libraries were prepared by immunoSEQ multiplex PCR; TCRdb keeps only in-frame clonotypes and omits some of them. The data show about 100,000 clones, around nine tenths seen once. Worth noting for this clone: Its matching antigen is unknown.

This TCR was recovered from a human donor who received an intestinal transplant. Sample: unstimulated CD8+ T cells sorted from spleen or lymph node cells, taken before intestinal transplant. This chain connects TRBV11-3 to TRBJ2-7, with TRBD1 matching over 7 bases. The CDR3 nucleotides read TGTGCCAGCAGCGCAGCACCGGGACAGAATTACGAGCAGTACTTC. It translates to CASSAAPGQNYEQYF.